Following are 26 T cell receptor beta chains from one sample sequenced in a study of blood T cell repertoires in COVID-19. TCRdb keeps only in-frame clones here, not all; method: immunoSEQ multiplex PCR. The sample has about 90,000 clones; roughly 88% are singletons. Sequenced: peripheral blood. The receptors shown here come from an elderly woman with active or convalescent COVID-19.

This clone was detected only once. In nucleotides, the CDR3 is TGTGCCAGCAGCCAATTTACAGGGTCCTACGAGCAGTACTTC. Amino acids: CASSQFTGSYEQYF. The chain has TRBV3-1 (or the pseudogene TRBV3-2) and TRBJ2-7, with a weak D call TRBD1 (6 bases). The germline V gene has CDR1 LGHDT and CDR2 YNNKEL (reference sequence). The V gene lost 2 bases and the J gene lost 1 base, with 9 bases spanning the gap. The CDR3 loop spans 14 amino acids.

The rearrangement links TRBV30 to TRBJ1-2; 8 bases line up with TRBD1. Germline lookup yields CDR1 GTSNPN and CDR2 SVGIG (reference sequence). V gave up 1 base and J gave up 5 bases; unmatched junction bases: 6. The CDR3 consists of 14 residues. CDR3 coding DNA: TGTGCCTGGAGTGCGCAGGGGGCTTTGTATGGCTACACCTTC. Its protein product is CAWSAQGALYGYTF.

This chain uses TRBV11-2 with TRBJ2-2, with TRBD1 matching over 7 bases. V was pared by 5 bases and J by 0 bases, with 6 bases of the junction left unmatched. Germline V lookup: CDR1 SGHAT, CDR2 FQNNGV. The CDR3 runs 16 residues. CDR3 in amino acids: CASSPQGRSNTGELFF. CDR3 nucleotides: TGTGCCAGCAGCCCACAGGGGCGATCGAACACCGGGGAGCTGTTTTTT.

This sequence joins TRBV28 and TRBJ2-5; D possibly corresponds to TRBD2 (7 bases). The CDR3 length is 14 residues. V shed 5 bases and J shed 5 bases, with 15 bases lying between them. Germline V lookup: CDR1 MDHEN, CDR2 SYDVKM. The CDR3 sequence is CASSLAGAGETQYF. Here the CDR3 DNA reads TGTGCCAGCAGTCTGGCGGGGGCCGGGGAGACCCAGTACTTC.

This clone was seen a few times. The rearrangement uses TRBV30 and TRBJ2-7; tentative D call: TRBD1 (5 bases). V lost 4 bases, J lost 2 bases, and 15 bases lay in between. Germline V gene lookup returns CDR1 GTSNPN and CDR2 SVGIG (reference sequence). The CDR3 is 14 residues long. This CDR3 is CAWTPGLQAYEQYF. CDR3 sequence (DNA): TGTGCCTGGACCCCCGGTCTACAGGCCTACGAGCAGTACTTC.

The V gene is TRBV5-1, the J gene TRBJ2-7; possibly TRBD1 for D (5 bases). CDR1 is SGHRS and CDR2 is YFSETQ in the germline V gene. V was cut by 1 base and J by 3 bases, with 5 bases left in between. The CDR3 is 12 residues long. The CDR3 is CASSLQGYEQYF. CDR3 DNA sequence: TGCGCCAGCAGCTTGCAGGGCTACGAGCAGTACTTC.

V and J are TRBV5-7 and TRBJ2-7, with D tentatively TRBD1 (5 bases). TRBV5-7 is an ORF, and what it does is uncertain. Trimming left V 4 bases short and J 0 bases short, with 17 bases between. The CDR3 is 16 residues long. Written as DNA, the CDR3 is TGTGCCAGCAGCCCATACAGGACACCCAGCTCCTACGAGCAGTACTTC. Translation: CASSPYRTPSSYEQYF.

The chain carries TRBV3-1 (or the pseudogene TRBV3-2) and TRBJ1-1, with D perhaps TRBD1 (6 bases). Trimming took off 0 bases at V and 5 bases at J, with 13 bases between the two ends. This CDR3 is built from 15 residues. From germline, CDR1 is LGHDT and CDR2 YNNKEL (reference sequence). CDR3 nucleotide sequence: TGTGCCAGCAGCCAAGAAGGGGGGGCCGGGACTGAAGCTTTCTTT. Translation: CASSQEGGAGTEAFF.

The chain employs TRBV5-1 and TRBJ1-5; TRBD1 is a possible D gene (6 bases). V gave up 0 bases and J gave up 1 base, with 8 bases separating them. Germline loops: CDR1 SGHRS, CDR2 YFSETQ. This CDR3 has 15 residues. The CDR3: CASSLEGGSNQPQHF. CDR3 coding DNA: TGCGCCAGCAGCTTGGAAGGGGGAAGCAATCAGCCCCAGCATTTT.

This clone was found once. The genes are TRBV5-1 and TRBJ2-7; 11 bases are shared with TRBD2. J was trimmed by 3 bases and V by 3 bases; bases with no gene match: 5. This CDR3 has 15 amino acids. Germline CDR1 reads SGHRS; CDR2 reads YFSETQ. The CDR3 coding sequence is TGCGCCAGCAGCTCGGACGGGACTAGCGGCTACGAGCAGTACTTC. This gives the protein CASSSDGTSGYEQYF. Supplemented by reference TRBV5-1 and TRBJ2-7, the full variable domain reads KAGVTQTPRYLIKTRGQQVTLSCSPISGHRSVSWYQQTPGQGLQFLFEYFSETQRNKGNFPGRFSGRQFSNSRSEMNVSTLELGDSALYLCASSSDGTSGYEQYFGPGTRLTVT.

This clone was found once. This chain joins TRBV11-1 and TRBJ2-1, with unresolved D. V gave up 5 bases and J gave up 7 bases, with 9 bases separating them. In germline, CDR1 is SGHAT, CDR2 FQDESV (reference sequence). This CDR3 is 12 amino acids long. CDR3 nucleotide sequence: TGTGCCAGCAGCCCCGATGCGAATGAGCAGTTCTTC. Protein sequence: CASSPDANEQFF.

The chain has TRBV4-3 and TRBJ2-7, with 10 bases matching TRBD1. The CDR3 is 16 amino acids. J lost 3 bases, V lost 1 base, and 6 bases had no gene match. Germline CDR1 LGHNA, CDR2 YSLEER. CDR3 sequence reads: CASSQGQGAYHYEQYF. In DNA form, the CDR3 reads TGCGCCAGCAGCCAAGGACAGGGGGCGTATCACTACGAGCAGTACTTC.

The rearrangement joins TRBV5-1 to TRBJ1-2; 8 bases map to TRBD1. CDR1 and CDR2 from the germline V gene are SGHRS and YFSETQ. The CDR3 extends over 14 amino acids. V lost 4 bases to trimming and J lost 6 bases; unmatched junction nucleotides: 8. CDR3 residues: CASSDPGGPHGYTF. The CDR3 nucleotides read TGCGCCAGCAGCGATCCAGGGGGCCCACATGGCTACACCTTC.

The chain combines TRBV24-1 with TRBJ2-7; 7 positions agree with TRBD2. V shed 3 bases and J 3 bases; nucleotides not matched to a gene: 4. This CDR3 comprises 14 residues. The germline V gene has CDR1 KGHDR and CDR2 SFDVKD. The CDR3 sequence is CATSDAGEIYEQYF. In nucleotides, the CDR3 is TGTGCCACCAGTGATGCGGGGGAAATCTACGAGCAGTACTTC.

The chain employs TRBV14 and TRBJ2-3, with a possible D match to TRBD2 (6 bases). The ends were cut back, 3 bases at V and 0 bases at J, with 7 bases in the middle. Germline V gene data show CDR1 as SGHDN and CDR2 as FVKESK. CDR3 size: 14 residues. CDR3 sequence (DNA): TGTGCCAGCAGCCAGGGACTGAGCACAGATACGCAGTATTTT. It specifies CASSQGLSTDTQYF.

The CDR3 nucleotides read TGCGCCAGCAGCCGAGCGGGGGGGGTTAGCAATGAGCAGTTCTTC. This gives the protein CASSRAGGVSNEQFF. This chain connects TRBV4-3 to TRBJ2-1, with TRBD2 identical over 10 bases. This CDR3 spans 15 amino acids. Germline trimming cut 4 bases from V and 6 bases from J; bases unmatched to any gene: 6. Germline V gives CDR1 LGHNA, CDR2 YSLEER.

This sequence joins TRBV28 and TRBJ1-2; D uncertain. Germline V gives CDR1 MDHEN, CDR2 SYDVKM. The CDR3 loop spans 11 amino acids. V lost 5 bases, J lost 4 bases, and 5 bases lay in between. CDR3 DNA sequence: TGTGCCAGCAGTCGAGGCTATGGCTACACCTTC. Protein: CASSRGYGYTF.

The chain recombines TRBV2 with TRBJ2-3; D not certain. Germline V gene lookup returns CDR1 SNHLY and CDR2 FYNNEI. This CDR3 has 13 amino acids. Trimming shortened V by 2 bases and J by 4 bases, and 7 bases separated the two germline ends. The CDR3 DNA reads TGTGCCAGCAGTGAACTCCGGTCAGATACGCAGTATTTT. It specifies CASSELRSDTQYF.

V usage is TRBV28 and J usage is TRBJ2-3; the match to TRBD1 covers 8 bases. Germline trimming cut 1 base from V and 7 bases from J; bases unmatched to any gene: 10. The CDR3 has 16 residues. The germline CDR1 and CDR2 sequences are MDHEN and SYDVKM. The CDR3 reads CASSLSGDRFKHTQYF. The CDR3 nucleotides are TGTGCCAGCAGTTTATCCGGGGACAGGTTCAAGCATACGCAGTATTTT.

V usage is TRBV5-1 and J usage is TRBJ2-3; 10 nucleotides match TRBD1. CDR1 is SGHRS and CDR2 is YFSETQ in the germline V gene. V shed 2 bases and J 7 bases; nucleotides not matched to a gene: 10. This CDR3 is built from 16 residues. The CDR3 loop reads CASSLLTGGGLNTQYF. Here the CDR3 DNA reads TGCGCCAGCAGCTTATTGACAGGGGGCGGTTTGAATACGCAGTATTTT.

In nucleotides, the CDR3 is TGTGCCAGCACGGTATCGGGGGGCGGCACAGATACGCAGTATTTT. This sequence encodes CASTVSGGGTDTQYF. The chain links TRBV2 to TRBJ2-3; perhaps TRBD2 as D (7 bases). The CDR3 spans 15 residues. CDR1 and CDR2 (germline): SNHLY, FYNNEI. With 7 bases removed from V and 1 base from J, the gap between germline ends came to 15 bases.

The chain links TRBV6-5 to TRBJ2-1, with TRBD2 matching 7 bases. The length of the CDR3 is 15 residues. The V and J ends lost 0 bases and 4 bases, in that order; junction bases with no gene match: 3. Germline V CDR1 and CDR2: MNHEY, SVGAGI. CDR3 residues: CASSYSGRGYNEQFF. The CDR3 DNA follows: TGTGCCAGCAGTTACTCTGGGAGGGGATACAATGAGCAGTTCTTC.

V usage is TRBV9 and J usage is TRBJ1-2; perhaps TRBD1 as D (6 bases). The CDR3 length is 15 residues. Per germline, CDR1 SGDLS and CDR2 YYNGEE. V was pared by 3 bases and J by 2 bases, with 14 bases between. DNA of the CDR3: TGTGCCAGCAGCGCCGGACAGACGCTCAACTATGGCTACACCTTC. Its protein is CASSAGQTLNYGYTF.

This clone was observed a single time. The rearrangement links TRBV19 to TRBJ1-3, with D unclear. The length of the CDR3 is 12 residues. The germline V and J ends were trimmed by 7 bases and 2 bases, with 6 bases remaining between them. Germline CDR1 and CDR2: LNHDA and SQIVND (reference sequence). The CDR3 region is CASTTTGNTIYF. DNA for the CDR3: TGTGCCAGTACCACTACTGGAAACACCATATATTTT.

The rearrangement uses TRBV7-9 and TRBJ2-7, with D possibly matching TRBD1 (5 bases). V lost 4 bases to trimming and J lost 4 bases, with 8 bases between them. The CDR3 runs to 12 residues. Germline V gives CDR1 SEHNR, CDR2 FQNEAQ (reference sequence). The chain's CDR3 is CASSSQGYEQYF. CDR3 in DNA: TGTGCCAGCAGCTCGCAGGGTTACGAGCAGTACTTC.

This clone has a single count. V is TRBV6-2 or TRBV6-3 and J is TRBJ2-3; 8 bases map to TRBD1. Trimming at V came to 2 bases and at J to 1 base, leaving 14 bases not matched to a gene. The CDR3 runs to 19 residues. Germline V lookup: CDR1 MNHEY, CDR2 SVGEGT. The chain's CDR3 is CASSYTNGGQGDRTDTQYF. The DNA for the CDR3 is TGTGCCAGCAGTTACACCAACGGCGGACAGGGCGACCGCACAGATACGCAGTATTTT.